Given below is one TCR beta chain in context. Its cognate antigen is unknown. Once extracted for a subset, genomic DNA was divided evenly among several immunoSEQ plates. Generated by immunoSEQ multiplex PCR, the TCRdb table keeps only in-frame clones and is missing some. The sample carries some 1.4 million clones, roughly 96% recorded once. The data are from a study of shared clonotypes between healthy human individuals. About the research overall: Researchers assigned three CD4 naive, three CD4 memory, two CD8 naive and one CD8 memory plate to each donor. The study, taken as a whole, reports: Represented diversity, genetic and exposure-history alike, was limited by few donors.

Germline CDR1 reads SGHAT; CDR2 reads FQNNGV. The CDR3 is 14 residues long. The ends were cut back, 3 bases at V and 8 bases at J, with 14 bases in the middle. The TCR sequence derives from a man between 25 and 39 years old in good health. This chain joins TRBV11-2 and TRBJ2-1; a weak D match, TRBD1 (5 bases). Sequencing was carried out using naive CD4+ T cells sorted from blood. Sample subset: CD45RA+ positively selected. The CDR3 coding sequence is TGTGCCAGCAGCTTCAACAGGTGGGTCGATGAGCAGTTCTTC. Protein product: CASSFNRWVDEQFF.